This TCR beta chain was profiled in a study of blood T cell repertoires in COVID-19. Study-wide background: Specimens from acute and convalescent COVID-19 originated in the United States, Italy and Spain. PBMCs, B-cell-depleted T cells, or T cells were the source of the cDNA or gDNA that made up the material.

Original processing notes: Reference gene primer amplification gave nucleated cell count estimates. Produced via immunoSEQ multiplex PCR; TCRdb's table is partial and in-frame only. V, J and clone size are taken as reported in that table, and D and trimming were inferred from the DNA itself. The sample records about 240,000 clones, 82% being singletons. This CDR3 is built from 15 residues. J gave up 7 bases and V 5 bases, and 6 bases lay outside the gene matches. From germline, CDR1 is SGHTA and CDR2 FQGNSA. J is TRBJ1-6 and V is TRBV7-2; 9 positions match TRBD1. This TCR derives from a woman in her 70s with acute or convalescent COVID-19. The sequencing sample was made of peripheral blood. CDR3 in amino acids: CASSPLQGANSPLHF. The CDR3 region has the DNA TGTGCCAGCAGCCCTTTACAGGGGGCGAATTCACCCCTCCACTTT.